This T cell receptor (beta chain) was recorded in a study of chemoradiotherapy in HPV16-positive cancers. This clone was recorded a few times. Antigen specificity is unknown. Findings of the study overall: The functional HPV-specific definition rests on just two HPV16-positive patients.

The V gene's germline CDR1 is MNHEY and CDR2 SVGAGI. V dropped 4 bases and J dropped 0 bases, with 9 bases sitting between them. The CDR3 totals 15 residues. This table comes from immunoSEQ multiplex PCR, and its TCRdb copy is limited to in-frame clones, with some not included. In the table there are 14,000 or so clones, 65% to 80% of which are singletons. The chain links TRBV6-5 to TRBJ1-4; no definite D call. The material was obtained from a patient who underwent chemoradiotherapy. This receptor was taken from a human donor with HPV-associated anogenital cancer. The CDR3 reads CASSSADPTNEKLFF. Written as DNA, the CDR3 is TGTGCCAGCAGTTCGGCAGATCCAACTAATGAAAAACTGTTTTTT.